The 13 T cell receptor beta chains below all came from one sample that was sequenced in a study of blood T cell repertoires in COVID-19. The assay was immunoSEQ multiplex PCR, and TCRdb's table has in-frame clones only and misses some. The repertoire has over 200,000 clones, 86% of them found once; the top ten carry about 2.2%. Sequencing input: peripheral blood. All receptors come from a man in his thirties or forties who had recovered from COVID-19.

The CDR3 bases are TGTGCCAGCAGTTCCAGGGCCGCGGGGGGGCGCTTCAATGAGCAGTTCTTC. Its translation is CASSSRAAGGRFNEQFF. The chain recombines TRBV27 with TRBJ2-1, with TRBD2 matching 9 bases. CDR1 and CDR2 (germline): MNHEY, SMNVEV (reference sequence). CDR3 length: 17 residues. V was pared by 4 bases and J by 6 bases, with 13 bases of the junction left unmatched.

The chain recombines TRBV6-5 with TRBJ2-7, with D hard to call. Germline lookup yields CDR1 MNHEY and CDR2 SVGAGI. V was shortened by 2 bases and J by 3 bases, with 2 bases between the two germline ends. This CDR3 is 11 amino acids long. CDR3 DNA: TGTGCCAGCAGTTACCGCTACGAGCAGTACTTC. Amino acids: CASSYRYEQYF.

The chain recombines TRBV18 with TRBJ2-4, with a weak D call TRBD1 (5 bases). This CDR3 spans 12 amino acids. Germline V CDR1 and CDR2: KGHSH, LQKENI. The germline V and J ends were trimmed by 6 bases and 15 bases, with 18 bases remaining between them. CDR3 coding DNA: TGTGCCAGCTCCCCCCAGGGCAGGGAAAGGTACTTC. Protein: CASSPQGRERYF.

The rearrangement links TRBV5-1 to TRBJ2-5, with 10 bases that match TRBD1. V gave up 5 bases and J gave up 5 bases; unmatched junction bases: 9. The CDR3 spans 15 residues. Looked up from germline, CDR1 is SGHRS and CDR2 is YFSETQ. The DNA of the CDR3 is TGCGCCAGCAGACCGACAGGGGGCGCGGAGGAGACCCAGTACTTC. Its protein is CASRPTGGAEETQYF.

The chain is built from TRBV10-3 and TRBJ2-7; tentatively, D is TRBD1 (6 bases). This CDR3 is 14 amino acids long. CDR1 and CDR2 from the germline V gene are ENHRY and SYGVKD. V was cut by 7 bases and J by 0 bases, with 13 bases left in between. In nucleotides, the CDR3 is TGTGCCATCAATTACCGGGACACCTCCTACGAGCAGTACTTC. This codes for CAINYRDTSYEQYF.

This clone showed up just once. The J gene is TRBJ2-2, the V gene TRBV4-2; 8 nucleotides match TRBD1. The J segment lost 6 bases and the V segment lost 0 bases, leaving 6 bases of the junction unmatched. Germline V gives CDR1 LGHNA, CDR2 YNFKEQ. The CDR3 has 16 amino acids. This CDR3 is CASSQDPTGAAGELFF. The CDR3 DNA reads TGTGCCAGCAGCCAAGATCCGACAGGGGCCGCCGGGGAGCTGTTTTTT.

The V call is TRBV4-2, the J call TRBJ2-3, with 15 bases identical to TRBD2. The germline V gene has CDR1 LGHNA and CDR2 YNFKEQ. This CDR3 is built from 16 residues. V trimming: 6 bases; J trimming: 4 bases; junction bases outside the gene matches: 5. CDR3 coding DNA: TGTGCCAGCAGTTCCGGGACTAGCGGGGGGTCAGATACGCAGTATTTT. It specifies CASSSGTSGGSDTQYF.

The V call is TRBV9, the J call TRBJ2-6; maybe TRBD2 (5 bases). This CDR3 comprises 16 residues. V gave up 0 bases and J gave up 3 bases, with 10 bases separating them. Germline-derived CDR1 and CDR2 are SGDLS and YYNGEE. The CDR3 DNA is TGTGCCAGCAGCGTAGAGCCCGGACTTGGGGCCAACGTCCTGACTTTC. It codes for CASSVEPGLGANVLTF.

Points on this clone: Distinct nucleotide sequences in the sample also encode this CDR3. The chain employs TRBV5-1 and TRBJ1-4; the match to TRBD1 covers 7 bases. This CDR3 has 15 residues. V shed 4 bases and J 2 bases; nucleotides not matched to a gene: 5. CDR1 is SGHRS, CDR2 YFSETQ, per germline. CDR3 DNA: TGCGCCAGCAGCCTAGGGACAGCCACTAATGAAAAACTGTTTTTT. Translating gives CASSLGTATNEKLFF.

This rearrangement joins TRBV7-8 to TRBJ2-7; weak D call: TRBD2 (6 bases). Trimming shortened V by 3 bases and J by 3 bases, and 15 bases separated the two germline ends. The CDR3 loop spans 15 amino acids. Germline CDR1 reads SGHVS; CDR2 reads FQNEAQ. CDR3 DNA: TGTGCCAGCAGCTTGTACCGGGACTCGAGCTACGAGCAGTACTTC. The encoded protein is CASSLYRDSSYEQYF.

The chain carries TRBV7-2 and TRBJ1-2; D remains unclear. V lost 5 bases and J lost 2, with 9 bases in between. This CDR3 contains 13 residues. Per germline, CDR1 SGHTA and CDR2 FQGNSA. CDR3 in DNA: TGTGCCAGCAGCCCTGACGGGAACTATGGCTACACCTTC. Protein sequence: CASSPDGNYGYTF.

J is TRBJ2-7 and V is TRBV11-3; D uncertain. The CDR3 length is 14 residues. The V gene lost 5 bases and the J gene lost 0 bases, with 11 bases spanning the gap. CDR1 SGHNT and CDR2 YENEEA come from the germline V gene. The CDR3 region is CASSHRGLSYEQYF. CDR3 nucleotides: TGTGCCAGCAGCCATCGTGGGCTCTCCTACGAGCAGTACTTC.

This rearrangement joins TRBV5-6 to TRBJ1-4; D is possibly TRBD1 (6 bases). This CDR3 has 15 amino acids. CDR1 is SGHDT and CDR2 is YYEEEE in the germline V gene. Trimming left V 2 bases short and J 4 bases short, with 12 bases between. The CDR3 sequence is CASSLTGGHNEKLFF. DNA of the CDR3: TGTGCCAGCAGCTTAACGGGGGGACATAATGAAAAACTGTTTTTT.